Listed below are T cell receptor beta chains from one sample, sequenced in a study of PD-L1 blockade in urothelial cancer. Produced via immunoSEQ multiplex PCR; TCRdb's table is partial and in-frame only. Of tens of thousands of clones in the sample, about 88% were seen once. This material consisted of PBMCs, taken around atezolizumab (anti-PD-L1) treatment. These receptors were collected from a man in his 60s with urothelial cancer. Both conserved end residues are part of each CDR3. The D gene is left open where the match is weak. The size field is filled for only some rows; it gives once, few, many or a size class.

>TRBV30|.|TRBJ2-3|TRBD2
TGTGCCTGGAGCCGACTAGCGCGACGCACAGATACGCAGTATTTT
CAWSRLARRTDTQYF
>TRBV18|few|TRBJ1-1|.
TGTGCCAGCTCGCTACAGGGTGGAAACACTGAAGCTTTCTTT
CASSLQGGNTEAFF
>TRBV5-1|.|TRBJ2-5|TRBD1
TGCGCCAGCAGCTCTACAGGGGGCGTGGAGACCCAGTACTTC
CASSSTGGVETQYF
>TRBV30|.|TRBJ1-5|.
TGTGCCTGGAGCGACGGACAGAATCAGCCCCAGCATTTT
CAWSDGQNQPQHF
>TRBV9|.|TRBJ2-2|TRBD2
TGTGCCAGCAGCGTGAGACTAGCCTCTGGGGAGCTGTTTTTT
CASSVRLASGELFF
>TRBV5-1|.|TRBJ1-4|TRBD1
TGCGCCAGCAGCTTGGGACAGGGGGCACCAAAACTGTTTTTT
CASSLGQGAPKLFF
>TRBV18|.|TRBJ2-1|TRBD2
TGTGCCAGCTCACCTGACTGGACTAGCGGGACCTATAATGAGCAGTTCTTC
CASSPDWTSGTYNEQFF
>TRBV5-1|.|TRBJ2-1|TRBD2
TGCGCCAGCAGTTTGGGACTAGCGGGAAACTACAATGAGCAGTTCTTC
CASSLGLAGNYNEQFF
>TRBV2|.|TRBJ1-5|TRBD1
TGTGCCAGCAGTAGGGGGCCAGGGGGAAATCAGCCCCAGCATTTT
CASSRGPGGNQPQHF
>TRBV7-9|.|TRBJ2-5|TRBD1
TGTGCCAGCAGCTTAGGGGACAGGGAACAAGAGACCCAGTACTTC
CASSLGDREQETQYF
>TRBV7-3|.|TRBJ1-1|TRBD1
TGTGCCAGCAGCCGGACAGGGGACGACACTGAAGCTTTCTTT
CASSRTGDDTEAFF
>TRBV19|.|TRBJ2-1|TRBD1
TGTGCCAGTAGTACCCGGGACAGCTACAATGAGTTGCAGTTCTTC
CASSTRDSYNELQFF
>TRBV6-1|.|TRBJ2-5|TRBD1
TGTGCCAGCAGGACTGGACAGGGTCTGGGGGAGACCCAGTACTTC
CASRTGQGLGETQYF
>TRBV7-9|.|TRBJ1-6|.
TGTGCCAGCAGCTTAATTCAGGGTAATTCACCCCTCCACTTT
CASSLIQGNSPLHF
>TRBV5-1|once|TRBJ2-1|TRBD2
TGCGCCAGCAGGTTATCTAGCGGATTTAATGAGCAGTTCTTC
CASRLSSGFNEQFF
>TRBV5-1|few|TRBJ2-3|TRBD1
TGCGCCAGCAGCTCGACAGGGATGGAAGCAGATACGCAGTATTTT
CASSSTGMEADTQYF
>TRBV7-8|.|TRBJ2-7|TRBD2
TGTGCCAGCAGCTTAGGGGGAGGGCAGCAGTACTTC
CASSLGGGQQYF
>TRBV6-6|.|TRBJ1-2|TRBD1
TGTGCCAGCAGTGAGGACAGGGGCTATGGCTACACCTTC
CASSEDRGYGYTF
>TRBV7-2|once|TRBJ2-2|.
TGTGCCAGCAGCCTAACAGCGGGTGCTAACACCGGGGAGCTGTTTTTT
CASSLTAGANTGELFF
>TRBV27|.|TRBJ2-2|.
TGTGCCAGCAGTTTATCCGGCAGGGTTGAGCTGTTTTTT
CASSLSGRVELFF
>TRBV13|.|TRBJ2-3|TRBD1
TGTGCCAGCAGCAGAACAGGGGGCGCAGATACGCAGTATTTT
CASSRTGGADTQYF
>TRBV5-1|.|TRBJ1-2|TRBD1
TGCGCCAGCAGCCCGGGACAGGGAATTGACGGCTACACCTTC
CASSPGQGIDGYTF
>TRBV15|.|TRBJ1-4|TRBD1
TGTGCCACCAGCGGGACAGGGGTGACTAATGAAAAACTGTTTTTT
CATSGTGVTNEKLFF
>TRBV5-6|few|TRBJ2-7|TRBD2
TGTGCCAGCAGCCACTATAGGCTAGCGGACTCCTACGAGCAGTACTTC
CASSHYRLADSYEQYF
>TRBV6-5|.|TRBJ2-1|TRBD2
TGTGCCAGCAACCTAGCGGGAGGGTCTGATGAGCAGTTCTTC
CASNLAGGSDEQFF
>TRBV13|once|TRBJ2-7|.
TGTGCCAGCAGCGAACAGGGCTACGAGCAGTACTTC
CASSEQGYEQYF
>TRBV9|.|TRBJ1-1|TRBD1
TGTGCCAGCAGCGCCGGACAGGGGGGGTACACTGAAGCTTTCTTT
CASSAGQGGYTEAFF
>TRBV7-2|.|TRBJ2-7|.
TGTGCCAGCAGCCGACAGGAAACCTACGAGCAGTACTTC
CASSRQETYEQYF
>TRBV19|.|TRBJ2-1|TRBD1
TGTGCCAGTAGGACCGGGACAGGCCTACACAATGAGCAGTTCTTC
CASRTGTGLHNEQFF
>TRBV10-3|.|TRBJ1-1|TRBD1
TGTGCCATCAGTGGACAGGGCCTGAACACTGAAGCTTTCTTT
CAISGQGLNTEAFF
>TRBV18|.|TRBJ2-7|TRBD2
TGTGCCAGCTCACCGGCCGGCGGGAGTTACGAGCAGTACTTC
CASSPAGGSYEQYF
>TRBV19|.|TRBJ2-1|TRBD1
TGTGCCAGTAGTAAGGGACAGGGCCCGGGCAATGAGCAGTTCTTC
CASSKGQGPGNEQFF
>TRBV18|few|TRBJ1-2|.
TGTGCCAGCTCACCACTCATACAAGGAGATGGCTACACCTTC
CASSPLIQGDGYTF
>TRBV27|.|TRBJ1-2|TRBD1
TGTGCCAGCAGTCGAAAGGGGGGATTGTGGGGACAGGGAGTCTTC
CASSRKGGLWGQGVF
>TRBV25-1|once|TRBJ2-2|.
TGTGCCAGCAGCGCCCTAGGTACCGGGGAGCTGTTTTTT
CASSALGTGELFF
>TRBV30|.|TRBJ1-5|.
TGTGCCTGGAGTTTCCGGACGGGGAAAAATCAGCCCCAGCATTTT
CAWSFRTGKNQPQHF
>TRBV6-5|.|TRBJ2-3|.
TGTGCCACAAAACAGGCTAGGGCCGGGGATACGCAGTATTTT
CATKQARAGDTQYF
>TRBV6-1|.|TRBJ1-3|.
TGTGCCAGCAGTGAAGCTCACAGGACAGCTACTGGAAACACCATATATTTT
CASSEAHRTATGNTIYF
>TRBV10-3|.|TRBJ2-3|TRBD2
TGTGCCATCAGTAACCCCAGCGGGAGGGGGACAGATACGCAGTATTTT
CAISNPSGRGTDTQYF
>TRBV5-8|.|TRBJ2-5|.
TGTGCCAGCAGCTTTTGGGGGGGGCCATCACAAGAGACCCAGTACTTC
CASSFWGGPSQETQYF
>TRBV11-3|.|TRBJ2-5|.
TGTGCCAGCCCCAGGTGGGAGACCCAGTACTTC
CASPRWETQYF
>TRBV6-4|.|TRBJ2-1|.
TGTGCCAGCAGCACTACCGTAAGCTCCTACAATGAGCAGTTCTTC
CASSTTVSSYNEQFF
>TRBV19|.|TRBJ2-1|TRBD2
TGTGCCAGTATGGGGACTAGCGGGATTCGGAATGAGCAGTTCTTC
CASMGTSGIRNEQFF
>TRBV15|.|TRBJ1-4|TRBD1
TGTGCCACCAGCAGAGCCCGGGACAGGGGATCGTCTAATGAAAAACTGTTTTTT
CATSRARDRGSSNEKLFF
>TRBV5-4|.|TRBJ2-2|.
TGTGCCAGCAGCGAAAGGGGGGGATCGAACACCGGGGAGCTGTTTTTT
CASSERGGSNTGELFF
>TRBV27|.|TRBJ1-2|.
TGTGCCAGCACGCAACATCGGGGTAGCGGCTACACCTTC
CASTQHRGSGYTF
>TRBV7-9|.|TRBJ1-2|TRBD1
TGTGCCAGCAGCCCTCAACAGGGGACATACACCTTC
CASSPQQGTYTF
>TRBV11-1|.|TRBJ1-1|.
TGTGCCAGCAGCCCTTCTTTCGAGAAGACTGAAGCTTTCTTT
CASSPSFEKTEAFF
>TRBV28|.|TRBJ1-2|TRBD1
TGTGCCAGCAGTGCCCCGGGACAGCGAGGCTATGGCTACACCTTC
CASSAPGQRGYGYTF
>TRBV7-9|.|TRBJ2-1|.
TGTGCCAGCAGCCCCCTGGGGGGGGGCCAGGGGAATGAGCAGTTCTTC
CASSPLGGGQGNEQFF
>TRBV7-2|.|TRBJ2-3|TRBD2
TGTGCCAGCAGGCCTACTAGCGGGATTGGGGATACGCAGTATTTT
CASRPTSGIGDTQYF
>TRBV5-1|.|TRBJ2-2|.
TGCGCCAGCATCCAAGGGGCAGGGGCTACCGGGGAGCTGTTTTTT
CASIQGAGATGELFF
>TRBV10-3|.|TRBJ2-1|TRBD2
TGTGCCATCATGAGCGGGAGGGCCGGGGATGAGCAGTTCTTC
CAIMSGRAGDEQFF
>TRBV30|.|TRBJ1-3|.
TGTGCCTGGTACAGGAGCTCTGGAAACACCATATATTTT
CAWYRSSGNTIYF
>TRBV10-1|.|TRBJ1-4|.
TGCGCCAGCACCCCCGGAGGGCCGTCTAATGAAAAACTGTTTTTT
CASTPGGPSNEKLFF